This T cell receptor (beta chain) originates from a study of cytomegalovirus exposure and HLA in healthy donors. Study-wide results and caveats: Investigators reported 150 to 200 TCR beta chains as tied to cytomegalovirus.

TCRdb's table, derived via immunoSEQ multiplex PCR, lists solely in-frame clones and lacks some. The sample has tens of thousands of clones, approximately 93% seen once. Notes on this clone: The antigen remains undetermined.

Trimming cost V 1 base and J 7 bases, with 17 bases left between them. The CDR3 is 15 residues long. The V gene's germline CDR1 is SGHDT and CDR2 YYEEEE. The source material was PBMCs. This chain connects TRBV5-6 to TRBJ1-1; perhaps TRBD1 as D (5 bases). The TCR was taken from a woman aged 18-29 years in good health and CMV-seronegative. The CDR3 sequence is CASSLSGQGVVEAFF. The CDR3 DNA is TGTGCCAGCAGCTTGTCGGGCCAGGGTGTAGTTGAAGCTTTCTTT.